The entry below gives a single TCR beta chain sequence along with its context. Its antigen is currently not known. No much larger clonotype is one base removed from it; base qualities were not supplied. These data originate in a study of blood T cell repertoires in COVID-19 (dated by TCRdb to about 2020). About the full investigation: Collaborator samples came from the United States, Italy and Spain and covered acute and convalescent phases of COVID-19. A de-identified subject ID, COVID-19 status, age in years and sex were almost always included in the sample metadata. HLA class I and class II types, where available, came from metadata supplied by the sample provider rather than from assay-based typing. The samples were drawn from the first 160 participants of the ongoing ImmuneRACE study and from 1,254 subjects provided by 6 global collaborators. The dataset comprised deeply sampled blood TCRbeta repertoires from subjects exposed to, actively infected with, or recovered from COVID-19. The prospective study material was composed of cDNA or gDNA derived from T cells, B-cell-depleted T cells, or PBMCs. The repertoires were released in a freely available public database intended as a resource for research on the immune response to SARS-CoV-2. Broad study findings and their caveats: The quantity of clinical and demographic metadata differed by source and by participant and was supplied without curation.

One collaborating source in Seattle enrolled patients during active infection and followed them longitudinally through the course of disease. Each collaborating institution followed its own protocols to collect whole blood in K2EDTA tubes. For TCRbeta analysis, collaborators shipped samples in one of three forms: frozen whole blood, isolated PBMCs, or DNA extracted from either of those sample types. CDR3 length: 15 amino acids, cysteine to phenylalanine. Of all the DNA, just the CDR3 is kept, 45 bases in frame from base 1. V drops 6 bases and J drops 1 base, leaving 13 bases in between. In the germline V gene, CDR1 corresponds to MDHEN and CDR2 to SYDVKM. TCRbeta CDR3 regions were amplified from genomic DNA using the immunoSEQ Assay, a bias-controlled multiplex PCR. In the paper's pipeline: Nucleated cell counts per sample were estimated from amplification of reference gene primers within the assay. Sequence reads were collapsed and filtered to measure the absolute abundance of every unique TCRbeta CDR3 rearrangement. For each sample, productive Simpson clonality was calculated as the square root of Simpson's diversity index across productive rearrangements. The clones in this table, taken by TCRdb from immuneACCESS, are in-frame only. Not every clone is retained; where verified, under half of the shortfall comes from an unresolved V gene, and the cause of the rest is unknown. V and J calls plus clone size are reproduced from that table; the DNA served to infer D and trimming. In this sample the table shows 250,000 to 350,000 clones, about 80% of which occur a single time. Together, the top ten hold about 15% of the sample.

The clonotype comes from a person aged 65-85 years with COVID-19, enrolled during active disease. Rearrangement joined TRBV28 to TRBJ1-5; the best D guess is TRBD1, with 5 bases matching. The specimen was peripheral blood. The DNA is TGTGCCAGCAGCCCATACTCAGGGAGCAATCAGCCCCAGCATTTT. This gives the protein CASSPYSGSNQPQHF.